These 17 T cell receptor beta chains came from one sample sequenced in a study of beta chain features in type 1 diabetes. Isolated RNA was reverse transcribed in full, so expressed TCRB transcripts were sequenced. The data were produced by immunoSEQ multiplex PCR, yet TCRdb's version contains in-frame clones alone and is incomplete. This table has 640,000 or so clones, roughly 13% appearing once. Study results and caveats: Type 1 diabetes patients had moderately but significantly shorter TCRB CDR3s in all four CD4+ subsets.

For these TCRs, the target antigens are not known. Sequenced sample: naive CD4+ T cells from blood. The receptors stem from a man aged 18 to 35 with type 1 diabetes.

This clone occurred a few times. The chain is built from TRBV10-3 and TRBJ1-2; no clear D. The CDR3 is 15 residues long. V was trimmed by 0 bases and J by 8 bases, leaving 16 bases between them. Per germline, CDR1 ENHRY and CDR2 SYGVKD. The CDR3 loop reads CAISESTLGRQGYTF. CDR3 sequence (DNA): TGTGCCATCAGTGAGTCGACTTTGGGTAGGCAAGGCTACACCTTC.

This clone was observed a handful of times. This rearrangement joins TRBV9 to TRBJ2-3; the D gene could be TRBD1 or TRBD2 (6 bases each). CDR1 is SGDLS and CDR2 is YYNGEE in the germline V gene. The V gene lost 2 bases and the J gene lost 1 base, with 17 bases spanning the gap. This CDR3 has 17 residues. The CDR3 coding sequence is TGTGCCAGCAGCGTTACGGAGGGGGGACTTCGCACAGATACGCAGTATTTT. Translated, it gives CASSVTEGGLRTDTQYF.

V and J are TRBV10-3 and TRBJ1-1; the match to TRBD1 covers 8 bases. V dropped 6 bases and J dropped 3; count of bases not matched to a gene: 9. The CDR3 is 15 amino acids. Germline V gives CDR1 ENHRY, CDR2 SYGVKD. CDR3 region: CAIRGDRGRDTEAFF. The CDR3 coding sequence is TGTGCCATCAGGGGTGACAGGGGTCGGGACACTGAAGCTTTCTTT.

This clone was detected only a few times. The CDR3 sequence is CASSPSASGALDGYTF. DNA for the CDR3: TGTGCCAGCTCACCAAGCGCGTCAGGAGCACTTGATGGCTACACCTTC. This rearrangement joins TRBV18 to TRBJ1-2; D is unresolved. The length of the CDR3 is 16 residues. Germline loops: CDR1 KGHSH, CDR2 LQKENI. Trimming removed 2 bases at V and 6 bases at J, with 19 bases between.

This clone was seen a handful of times. This chain joins TRBV9 and TRBJ2-2; maybe TRBD2 (5 bases). The CDR3 extends over 15 amino acids. Germline loops: CDR1 SGDLS, CDR2 YYNGEE. Trimming left V 4 bases short and J 4 bases short, with 14 bases between. The CDR3, as DNA: TGTGCCAGCAGCCCCCAGAGGGCGGGCACCGGGGAGCTGTTTTTT. Protein product: CASSPQRAGTGELFF.

CDR3 nucleotide sequence: TGCGCCAGCAGCCTGGAGGCCCGCGCTGAAGCTTTCTTT. It translates to CASSLEARAEAFF. The chain combines TRBV5-1 with TRBJ1-1; D is uncertain. The germline CDR1 and CDR2 sequences are SGHRS and YFSETQ. The CDR3 spans 13 residues. V lost 4 bases to trimming and J lost 6 bases, with 13 bases between them.

This chain connects TRBV19 to TRBJ2-5; D not resolved. CDR1 LNHDA and CDR2 SQIVND come from the germline V gene (reference sequence). The CDR3 is made up of 14 amino acids. V was clipped by 1 base and J by 5 bases, with 11 bases between them. The CDR3 nucleotides read TGTGCCAGTAGTATAGGACCGCCCGTGGAGACCCAGTACTTC. It encodes CASSIGPPVETQYF.

The chain uses TRBV5-4 and TRBJ2-1, with 10 bases fitting TRBD2. CDR1 SGHNT and CDR2 YYREEE come from the germline V gene (reference sequence). Unmatched junction bases numbered 5, after V lost 1 base and J lost 10 bases. The CDR3 spans 14 residues. The DNA for the CDR3 is TGTGCCAGCAGCTTGAGCGGGGGGGCGAGAGAGCAGTTCTTC. Amino acid sequence: CASSLSGGAREQFF. Full variable domain (missing parts from reference TRBV5-4 and TRBJ2-1): ETGVTQSPTHLIKTRGQQVTLRCSSQSGHNTVSWYQQALGQGPQFIFQYYREEENGRGNFPPRFSGLQFPNYSSELNVNALELDDSALYLCASSLSGGAREQFFGPGTRLTVL.

The CDR3 DNA is TGTGCCAGCAGGGACTCTCCCGACTACAACTACGAGCAGTACTTC. It yields the protein CASRDSPDYNYEQYF. The V call is TRBV25-1, the J call TRBJ2-7; D perhaps matches TRBD2 (5 bases). The CDR3 extends over 15 amino acids. Germline CDR1 reads MGHDK; CDR2 reads SYGVNS. V was pared by 6 bases and J by 3 bases, with 18 bases between.

This chain's CDR3 is CASSPAGGYGYTF. CDR3 sequence (DNA): TGTGCCAGCTCACCGGCAGGTGGCTATGGCTACACCTTC. The V gene is TRBV18, the J gene TRBJ1-2; D unresolved. This CDR3 region has 13 residues. The V end lost 3 bases, the J end lost 4 bases, and 9 bases lay between the germline ends. Looked up from germline, CDR1 is KGHSH and CDR2 is LQKENI.

The rearrangement joins TRBV4-3 to TRBJ2-2, with 7 bases lining up with TRBD2. Germline V gene lookup returns CDR1 LGHNA and CDR2 YSLEER. The CDR3 runs to 15 residues. J gave up 0 bases and V 2 bases, and 0 bases lay outside the gene matches. DNA for the CDR3: TGCGCCAGCAGCCAACTAGCGGCGAACACCGGGGAGCTGTTTTTT. Residues: CASSQLAANTGELFF.

Turning to this clone: Other DNA variants within this sample encode the same CDR3. The J gene is TRBJ2-5, the V gene TRBV25-1, with TRBD2 matching 8 bases. Germline-derived CDR1 and CDR2 are MGHDK and SYGVNS. V trimming: 3 bases; J trimming: 5 bases; junction bases outside the gene matches: 5. This CDR3 has 14 residues. CDR3: CASSDSLAGETQYF. CDR3 nucleotides: TGTGCCAGCAGTGATTCTCTAGCGGGCGAGACCCAGTACTTC.

This clone was detected only a few times. The junction departs from the called germline gene at one end, perhaps through a read error. This sequence joins TRBV7-7 and TRBJ2-1; 7 bases are a match to TRBD2. CDR1 is SSHAT and CDR2 is FNYEAQ in the germline V gene (reference sequence). There are 14 residues in the CDR3. This CDR3 reads CASSPGGPNNEQFF. The CDR3 DNA is TGTGCTAGCAGCCCGGGGGGACCCAACAATGAGCAGTTCTTC.

This chain uses TRBV4-3 with TRBJ1-2, with TRBD1 identical over 7 bases. Trimming took 3 bases from V and 1 from J; bases not matched to a gene: 5. The CDR3 covers 15 residues. Germline CDR1 and CDR2: LGHNA and YSLEER. The CDR3 region has the DNA TGCGCCAGCAGCCAGCCGGGACAGCTTAACTATGGCTACACCTTC. It translates to CASSQPGQLNYGYTF.

This chain uses TRBV4-3 with TRBJ1-5; D not resolved. The germline V and J ends were trimmed by 3 bases and 5 bases, with 14 bases remaining between them. CDR3 size: 15 residues. Germline loops: CDR1 LGHNA, CDR2 YSLEER. The CDR3 protein is CASSQDPGLDQPQHF. CDR3 nucleotides: TGCGCCAGCAGCCAGGACCCGGGGTTGGATCAGCCCCAGCATTTT.

This chain connects TRBV30 to TRBJ2-4; 9 nucleotides align to TRBD2. This CDR3 region has 16 residues. The ends lost 1 base at V and 8 bases at J; junction bases unmatched: 12. The germline V gene has CDR1 GTSNPN and CDR2 SVGIG (reference sequence). Here the CDR3 DNA reads TGTGCCTGGAGTGCGGGCGCGGGGGGGCTTCGGGACATTCAGTACTTC. Translation gives CAWSAGAGGLRDIQYF.

Only a few counts were recorded for this clone. The chain recombines TRBV7-6 with TRBJ2-5, with D maybe TRBD2 (6 bases). The CDR3 covers 15 residues. CDR1 is SGHVS and CDR2 is FNYEAQ in the germline V gene. The V gene lost 3 bases and the J gene lost 3 bases, with 14 bases spanning the gap. The CDR3: CASSFQGLAKETQYF. For the CDR3, the DNA is TGTGCCAGCAGCTTTCAGGGTCTAGCGAAAGAGACCCAGTACTTC. Filled out from reference TRBV7-6 and TRBJ2-5, the complete variable domain reads GAGVSQSPRYKVTKRGQDVALRCDPISGHVSLYWYRQALGQGPEFLTYFNYEAQQDKSGLPNDRFSAERPEGSISTLTIQRTEQRDSAMYRCASSFQGLAKETQYFGPGTRLLVL.